This paragraph reports one T cell receptor (beta chain). Its antigen is as yet unknown. The authors prepared the TCRbeta library with unique molecular identifiers. MiXCR, run by TCRdb on the PCR reads, gives a single entry per CDR3 protein. Of 580,000 or so distinct CDR3 sequences listed, under 30% were seen once; the top ten hold roughly 14%. The data were taken from a study of T-cell reconstitution after alpha-beta-depleted transplantation in children. Germline values: CDR1 SGHVS, CDR2 FNYEAQ. The CDR3 totals 18 residues. Trimming removed 3 bases from V and 7 bases from J; junction bases left unmatched: 8. Study results and caveats: By about two months after transplant, alpha-beta T cells reportedly arose from several hundred graft clones that had expanded.

The input for sequencing was PBMCs, mostly from graft donor cells, taken 360 days after TCRalphabeta/CD19-depleted stem cell transplant. This sequence joins TRBV7-6 and TRBJ2-2; 16 nucleotides align to TRBD2. The clonotype originates from a boy younger than two who had a stem cell transplant for acute myeloid leukemia, so the T cells may come from the graft donor. The CDR3 sequence: CASSFPGLAGGQVGELFF. CDR3 nucleotides: TGTGCCAGCAGCTTCCCGGGACTAGCGGGGGGGCAAGTCGGGGAGCTGTTTTTT.